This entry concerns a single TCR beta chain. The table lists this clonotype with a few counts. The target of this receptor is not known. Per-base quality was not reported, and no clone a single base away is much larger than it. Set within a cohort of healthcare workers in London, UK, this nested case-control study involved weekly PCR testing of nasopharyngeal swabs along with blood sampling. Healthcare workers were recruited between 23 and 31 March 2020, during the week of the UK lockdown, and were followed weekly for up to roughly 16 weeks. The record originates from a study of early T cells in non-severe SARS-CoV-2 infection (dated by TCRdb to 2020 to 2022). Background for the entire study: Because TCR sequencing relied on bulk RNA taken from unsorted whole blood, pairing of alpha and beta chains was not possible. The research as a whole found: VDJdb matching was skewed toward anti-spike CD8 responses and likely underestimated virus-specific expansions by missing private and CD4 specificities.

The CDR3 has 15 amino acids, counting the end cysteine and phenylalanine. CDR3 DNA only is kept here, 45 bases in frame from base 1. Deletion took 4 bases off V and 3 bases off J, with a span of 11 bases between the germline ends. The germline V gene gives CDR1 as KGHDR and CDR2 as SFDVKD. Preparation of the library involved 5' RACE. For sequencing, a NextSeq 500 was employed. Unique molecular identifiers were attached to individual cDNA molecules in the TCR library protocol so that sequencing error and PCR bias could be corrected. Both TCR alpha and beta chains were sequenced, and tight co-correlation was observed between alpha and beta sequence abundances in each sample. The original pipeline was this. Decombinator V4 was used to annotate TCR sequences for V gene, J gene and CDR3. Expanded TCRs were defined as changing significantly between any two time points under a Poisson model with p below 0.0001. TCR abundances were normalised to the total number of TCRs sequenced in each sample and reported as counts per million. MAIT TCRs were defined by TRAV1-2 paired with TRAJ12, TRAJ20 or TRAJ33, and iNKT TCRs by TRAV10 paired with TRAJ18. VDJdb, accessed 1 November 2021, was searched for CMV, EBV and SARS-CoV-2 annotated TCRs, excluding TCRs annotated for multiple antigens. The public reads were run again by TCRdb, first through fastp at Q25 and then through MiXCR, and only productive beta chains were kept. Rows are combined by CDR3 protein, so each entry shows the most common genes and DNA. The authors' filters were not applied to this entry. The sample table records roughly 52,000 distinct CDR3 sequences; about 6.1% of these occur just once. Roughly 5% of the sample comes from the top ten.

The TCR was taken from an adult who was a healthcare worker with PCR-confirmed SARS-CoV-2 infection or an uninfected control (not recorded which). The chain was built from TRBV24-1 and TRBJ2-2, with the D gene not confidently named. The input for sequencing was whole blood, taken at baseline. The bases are TGTGCCACCAGTGACCCCGGACGGGACACCGGGGAGCTGTTTTTT. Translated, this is CATSDPGRDTGELFF.